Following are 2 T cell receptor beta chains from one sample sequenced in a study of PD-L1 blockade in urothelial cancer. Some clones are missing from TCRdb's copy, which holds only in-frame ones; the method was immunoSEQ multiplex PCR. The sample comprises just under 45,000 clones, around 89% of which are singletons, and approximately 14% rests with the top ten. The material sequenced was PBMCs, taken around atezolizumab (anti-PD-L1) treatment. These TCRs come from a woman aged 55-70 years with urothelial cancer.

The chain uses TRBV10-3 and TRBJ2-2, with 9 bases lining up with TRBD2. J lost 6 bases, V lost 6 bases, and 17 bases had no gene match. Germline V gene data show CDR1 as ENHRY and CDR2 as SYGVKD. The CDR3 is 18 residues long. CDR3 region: CAISDSPVAGASAGELFF. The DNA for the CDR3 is TGTGCCATCAGCGATTCCCCGGTAGCGGGAGCTAGCGCCGGGGAGCTGTTTTTT.

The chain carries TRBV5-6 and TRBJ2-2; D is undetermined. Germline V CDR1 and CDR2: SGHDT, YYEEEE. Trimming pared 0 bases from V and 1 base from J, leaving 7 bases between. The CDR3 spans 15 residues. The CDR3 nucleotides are TGTGCCAGCAGCTTGGGAGCGCAGAACACCGGGGAGCTGTTTTTT. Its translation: CASSLGAQNTGELFF.